The 32 T cell receptor beta chains given below trace back to one sample, sequenced in a study of blood T cell repertoires in COVID-19. TCRdb's table, derived via immunoSEQ multiplex PCR, lists solely in-frame clones and lacks some. In the table there are 45,000 to 60,000 clones, 75% to 90% of which are singletons. Sequencing was done on a sample of peripheral blood. The origin of the receptors is a human donor in a cohort sampled during active COVID-19.

This clone was counted a few times. V gene TRBV7-9 combines with J gene TRBJ1-1; 8 bases match TRBD1. This CDR3 contains 16 residues. The ends lost 5 bases at V and 5 bases at J; junction bases unmatched: 13. Germline values: CDR1 SEHNR, CDR2 FQNEAQ (reference sequence). CDR3 sequence (DNA): TGTGCCAGCAGCCCAAGCTGGGAGGACAGGGAAACTGAAGCTTTCTTT. Encoded protein: CASSPSWEDRETEAFF.

This chain uses TRBV6-5 with TRBJ2-7; 8 bases are shared with TRBD1. The CDR3 covers 14 residues. In germline, CDR1 is MNHEY, CDR2 SVGAGI. J gave up 1 base and V 4 bases, and 3 bases lay outside the gene matches. CDR3 residues: CASSFRDRSYEQYF. The CDR3 bases are TGTGCCAGCAGTTTCCGGGACAGGTCCTACGAGCAGTACTTC.

The rearrangement uses TRBV2 and TRBJ2-7; D is undetermined. Trimming shortened V by 0 bases and J by 5 bases, and 14 bases separated the two germline ends. Germline values: CDR1 SNHLY, CDR2 FYNNEI. This CDR3 is built from 15 residues. Here the CDR3 DNA reads TGTGCCAGCAGTGAAGCTTCGAGCAGGTGGGACGAGCAGTACTTC. Residues: CASSEASSRWDEQYF.

This chain joins TRBV7-3 and TRBJ2-7; the D gene is possibly TRBD2 (6 bases). The CDR3 runs 14 residues. With 5 bases removed from V and 5 bases from J, the gap between germline ends came to 16 bases. Germline V gives CDR1 SGHTA, CDR2 FQGTGA. CDR3 region: CASSPRGGTHEQYF. In DNA form, the CDR3 reads TGTGCCAGCAGCCCCCGGGGAGGTACCCACGAGCAGTACTTC. The entire variable domain, with the rest obtained from reference TRBV7-3 and TRBJ2-7, is as follows: GAGVSQTPSNKVTEKGKYVELRCDPISGHTALYWYRQSLGQGPEFLIYFQGTGAADDSGLPNDRFFAVRPEGSVSTLKIQRTERGDSAVYLCASSPRGGTHEQYFGPGTRLTVT.

As DNA, the CDR3 is TGTGCCTGCGCCTCCCACGGGACAGGGGGAACACCCCTCCACTTT. This codes for CACASHGTGGTPLHF. This chain connects TRBV6-6 to TRBJ1-6; 11 nucleotides match TRBD1. Trimming at V came to 11 bases and at J to 11 bases, leaving 14 bases not matched to a gene. Germline V gene sequence: CDR1 MNHNY, CDR2 SVGAGI (reference sequence). The CDR3 length is 15 residues.

The gene calls are TRBV4-3 and TRBJ2-1; 12 nucleotides align to TRBD2. The CDR3 extends over 15 amino acids. Trimming removed 4 bases from V and 6 bases from J; junction bases left unmatched: 4. The germline V gene encodes CDR1 LGHNA and CDR2 YSLEER. Here the CDR3 reads CASSRTSGGINEQFF. CDR3 DNA sequence: TGCGCCAGCAGCCGAACTAGCGGGGGGATCAATGAGCAGTTCTTC.

This clone showed up just once. This chain connects TRBV19 to TRBJ1-1, with 10 bases lining up with TRBD1. From germline, CDR1 is LNHDA and CDR2 SQIVND (reference sequence). The CDR3 extends over 15 amino acids. V gave up 6 bases and J gave up 5 bases; unmatched junction bases: 9. The CDR3: CASSSTGGLRTEAFF. CDR3 sequence (DNA): TGTGCCAGTAGCTCGACAGGGGGCTTGAGGACTGAAGCTTTCTTT.

The chain carries TRBV5-1 and TRBJ1-1; D remains unclear. V lost 4 bases and J 1 base, leaving 14 bases between the germline ends. The CDR3 runs 15 residues. The germline V gene encodes CDR1 SGHRS and CDR2 YFSETQ. The CDR3 spells CASSPYPGRNTEAFF. In nucleotides, the CDR3 is TGCGCCAGCAGCCCCTACCCCGGGAGGAACACTGAAGCTTTCTTT.

The J gene is TRBJ2-7, the V gene TRBV7-2; no clear D gene. V was trimmed by 2 bases and J by 0 bases, leaving 11 bases between them. Germline loops: CDR1 SGHTA, CDR2 FQGNSA. CDR3 size: 15 residues. The CDR3 DNA follows: TGTGCCAGCAGCTTAATGGGCCAACCCTCCTACGAGCAGTACTTC. Its translation: CASSLMGQPSYEQYF.

This rearrangement joins TRBV5-5 to TRBJ1-5; TRBD1 matches at 7 bases. The CDR3 sequence is 18 residues long. V trimming: 3 bases; J trimming: 8 bases; junction bases outside the gene matches: 20. Per germline, CDR1 SGHKS and CDR2 YYEKEE (reference sequence). Here the CDR3 DNA reads TGTGCCAGCAGCTCTGCCCCGTTTGGTGACAGGGTTTTAAAGCCCCAGCATTTT. Translated, it gives CASSSAPFGDRVLKPQHF.

The chain has TRBV6-5 and TRBJ1-6; a weak D match, TRBD1 (6 bases). V lost 0 bases to trimming and J lost 10 bases, with 7 bases between them. Germline CDR1 and CDR2: MNHEY and SVGAGI. The length of the CDR3 is 13 residues. The CDR3 reads CASSYSGASPLHF. For the CDR3, the DNA is TGTGCCAGCAGTTACTCGGGGGCATCACCCCTCCACTTT.

The chain uses TRBV5-6 and TRBJ2-7; D perhaps matches TRBD1 (6 bases). This CDR3 is 12 amino acids long. Germline loops: CDR1 SGHDT, CDR2 YYEEEE. V lost 7 bases and J lost 1, with 9 bases in between. This CDR3 is CASRGGSYEQYF. CDR3 DNA: TGTGCCAGCCGAGGGGGATCCTACGAGCAGTACTTC.

The chain is built from TRBV28 and TRBJ1-4; D might be TRBD1 (5 bases). V was cut by 5 bases and J by 1 base, with 8 bases left in between. From germline, CDR1 is MDHEN and CDR2 SYDVKM. The CDR3 totals 14 residues. The CDR3 DNA reads as TGTGCCAGCAGTCGCGGGGGAACTAATGAAAAACTGTTTTTT. It yields the protein CASSRGGTNEKLFF.

The rearrangement links TRBV11-2 to TRBJ2-7, with D maybe TRBD2 (5 bases). CDR1 and CDR2 from the germline V gene are SGHAT and FQNNGV. V was shortened by 5 bases and J by 2 bases, with 13 bases between the two germline ends. This CDR3 has 14 amino acids. The DNA of the CDR3 is TGTGCCAGCAGCCCTCCGGGAATTCCCTACGAGCAGTACTTC. Its translation is CASSPPGIPYEQYF.

The V and J genes are TRBV5-3 and TRBJ1-1; D unresolved. TRBV5-3 counts as an open reading frame of uncertain function. Trimming shortened V by 0 bases and J by 2 bases, and 8 bases separated the two germline ends. The CDR3 consists of 14 residues. The CDR3 DNA is TGTGCCAGAAGCTTGGGGCCGTCTAACACTGAAGCTTTCTTT. Protein: CARSLGPSNTEAFF.

The chain joins TRBV3-1 (or the pseudogene TRBV3-2) to TRBJ1-4; 7 nucleotides align to TRBD1. Trimming at V came to 3 bases and at J to 8 bases, leaving 6 bases not matched to a gene. The CDR3 contains 14 residues. Germline V gene sequence: CDR1 LGHDT, CDR2 YNNKEL (reference sequence). The CDR3 DNA reads TGTGCCAGCAGCCACTCAAACAGGGGAGAAAAACTGTTTTTT. This encodes CASSHSNRGEKLFF.

The chain joins TRBV4-3 to TRBJ2-7; D is perhaps TRBD1 (6 bases). This CDR3 is 13 amino acids long. The V end was cut by 4 bases, the J end by 3 bases, with 10 bases between. Germline V lookup: CDR1 LGHNA, CDR2 YSLEER. For the CDR3, the DNA is TGCGCCAGCAGCCCCCTACAGGGCTACGAGCAGTACTTC. Translating gives CASSPLQGYEQYF.

This chain joins TRBV19 and TRBJ1-5; a weak D match, TRBD1 (6 bases). V lost 1 base and J lost 0, with 7 bases in between. This CDR3 spans 15 amino acids. CDR1 and CDR2 from the germline V gene are LNHDA and SQIVND (reference sequence). The CDR3 DNA is TGTGCCAGTAGTATAGCAGGGGATAGCAATCAGCCCCAGCATTTT. Amino acids: CASSIAGDSNQPQHF.

The chain couples TRBV5-8 to TRBJ2-3, with D possibly TRBD1 on 6 matching bases. The CDR3 has 17 residues. V lost 4 bases and J 3 bases, leaving 21 bases between the germline ends. Germline assignment: CDR1 SGHTS and CDR2 YDEGEE. The CDR3 coding sequence is TGTGCCAGCAGCCCCCGATCAGGGCAGGGGTCGACAGATACGCAGTATTTT. Protein sequence: CASSPRSGQGSTDTQYF.

This clone showed up just a few times. The V and J genes are TRBV5-1 and TRBJ1-2; D is uncertain. The V and J ends lost 5 bases and 6 bases respectively, with 8 bases between them. Germline-derived CDR1 and CDR2 are SGHRS and YFSETQ. This CDR3 has 11 residues. CDR3 in DNA: TGCGCCAGCAGTATGGGCCATGGCTACACCTTC. Protein: CASSMGHGYTF.

In DNA form, the CDR3 reads TGTGCCAGCAGCGTAGAACCGGGGTCCTATGGCTACACCTTC. This gives the protein CASSVEPGSYGYTF. The chain joins TRBV9 to TRBJ1-2; unclear D gene. With 0 bases removed from V and 4 bases from J, the gap between germline ends came to 10 bases. The CDR3 length is 14 residues. The germline CDR1 and CDR2 sequences are SGDLS and YYNGEE. Together with reference TRBV9 and TRBJ1-2, the CDR3 gives the full variable domain: DSGVTQTPKHLITATGQRVTLRCSPRSGDLSVYWYQQSLDQGLQFLIQYYNGEERAKGNILERFSAQQFPDLHSELNLSSLELGDSALYFCASSVEPGSYGYTFGSGTRLTVV.

This clone was observed once. This rearrangement joins TRBV9 to TRBJ1-5; TRBD1 matches at 7 bases. Germline trimming cut 4 bases from V and 5 bases from J; bases unmatched to any gene: 15. Germline V lookup: CDR1 SGDLS, CDR2 YYNGEE. The CDR3 is 17 amino acids. In nucleotides, the CDR3 is TGTGCCAGCAGCCCCCGAGTCTTACAGGGGATGGATCAGCCCCAGCATTTT. This translates into CASSPRVLQGMDQPQHF.

This clone rates as medium-sized. The genes are TRBV4-2 and TRBJ1-4, with D perhaps TRBD1 (5 bases). Germline loops: CDR1 LGHNA, CDR2 YNFKEQ. The CDR3 has 15 residues. V was pared by 3 bases and J by 7 bases, with 15 bases between. The CDR3 DNA reads TGTGCCAGCAGCCATACTTTGGGGGGAGGTGAAAAACTGTTTTTT. As protein: CASSHTLGGGEKLFF.

The rearrangement joins TRBV14 to TRBJ2-5, with TRBD2 matching over 8 bases. The length of the CDR3 is 16 residues. The trim removed 4 bases at V and 3 bases at J, leaving 10 bases unmatched. The germline V gene has CDR1 SGHDN and CDR2 FVKESK. The CDR3 nucleotides read TGTGCCAGCAGCCCCCTGAAAGCGGGGGCCGAAGAGACCCAGTACTTC. Its protein product is CASSPLKAGAEETQYF. The full variable domain, its missing parts supplied by reference TRBV14 and TRBJ2-5, is EAGVTQFPSHSVIEKGQTVTLRCDPISGHDNLYWYRRVMGKEIKFLLHFVKESKQDESGMPNNRFLAERTGGTYSTLKVQPAELEDSGVYFCASSPLKAGAEETQYFGPGTRLLVL.

This chain joins TRBV19 and TRBJ1-1; 7 bases line up with TRBD1. Germline V lookup: CDR1 LNHDA, CDR2 SQIVND (reference sequence). CDR3 size: 14 residues. V gave up 5 bases and J gave up 8 bases; unmatched junction bases: 11. The CDR3 nucleotides read TGTGCCAGTAGTCCCTCCCGGGGACAGCAGGAAGCTTTCTTT. Protein sequence: CASSPSRGQQEAFF.

This rearrangement joins TRBV11-3 to TRBJ1-5; D not resolved. The CDR3 length is 12 residues. Germline CDR1 SGHNT, CDR2 YENEEA. The V end was cut by 8 bases, the J end by 1 base, with 6 bases between. The CDR3 sequence is CASPESNQPQHF. DNA for the CDR3: TGTGCCAGCCCCGAGAGCAATCAGCCCCAGCATTTT.

This clone was observed a handful of times. V usage is TRBV5-4 and J usage is TRBJ2-2; possibly TRBD2 for D (5 bases). Per the germline V gene, CDR1 is SGHNT and CDR2 is YYREEE (reference sequence). The CDR3 contains 15 residues. Trimming cost V 0 bases and J 7 bases, with 13 bases left between them. The CDR3 sequence is CASSLGGVDGGELFF. The CDR3 nucleotides read TGTGCCAGCAGCTTGGGGGGAGTCGACGGCGGGGAGCTGTTTTTT.

This sequence joins TRBV30 and TRBJ2-7; 8 bases line up with TRBD1. CDR1 is GTSNPN and CDR2 is SVGIG in the germline V gene (reference sequence). This CDR3 has 13 residues. J was trimmed by 7 bases and V by 4 bases; bases with no gene match: 9. CDR3 amino acids: CAWTGTGAGEQYF. CDR3 nucleotides: TGTGCCTGGACGGGGACAGGCGCGGGGGAGCAGTACTTC.

The chain carries TRBV4-3 and TRBJ2-3, with 8 bases aligning to TRBD1. The ends lost 4 bases at V and 7 bases at J; junction bases unmatched: 10. The CDR3 is made up of 15 amino acids. Germline CDR1 and CDR2: LGHNA and YSLEER. This chain's CDR3 is CASSPDRGTWNTQYF. The CDR3, as DNA: TGCGCCAGCAGCCCCGACAGGGGCACATGGAATACGCAGTATTTT.

Note on this clone: A read error may produce the germline difference seen at one junction end. V gene TRBV20-1 combines with J gene TRBJ1-5; 8 nucleotides agree with TRBD1. CDR3 length equals 11 residues. CDR1 is DFQATT and CDR2 is SNEGSKA in the germline V gene (reference sequence). DNA of the CDR3: TGCAGTGCTAGACAGGCTCAGGGGGCCCGGTTT. Translating it yields CSARQAQGARF.

This chain joins TRBV4-2 and TRBJ1-2; no reliable D call. V was clipped by 0 bases and J by 0 bases, with 11 bases between them. Germline V gives CDR1 LGHNA, CDR2 YNFKEQ. The CDR3 is 16 residues long. CDR3 sequence reads: CASSQEGALANYGYTF. The CDR3 region has the DNA TGTGCCAGCAGCCAAGAGGGAGCTTTGGCTAACTATGGCTACACCTTC.

The V call is TRBV10-3, the J call TRBJ1-1, with D possibly being TRBD1 (6 bases). Germline CDR1 reads ENHRY; CDR2 reads SYGVKD. CDR3 length equals 12 residues. V was cut by 6 bases and J by 3 bases, with 8 bases left in between. Written as DNA, the CDR3 is TGTGCCATCAGAAGGGGGTACACTGAAGCTTTCTTT. Translated, it gives CAIRRGYTEAFF.